This record looks at one T cell receptor beta chain sequence and its context. The sequenced fragment ends 3 residues before the CDR3 boundary, so the rest is inferred from the germline J gene. The source of the sample is a study of T cell clonality in common variable immunodeficiency. Germline V lookup: CDR1 KGHSH, CDR2 LQKENI. This CDR3 has 12 amino acids. V lost 6 bases and J 6 bases, leaving 12 bases between the germline ends. Profiled with immunoSEQ multiplex PCR; TCRdb holds only in-frame clones, not every one. The record shows tens of thousands of clones for this sample, with no singletons present.

The source of this sequence is a person aged 18 to 75 in good health. Material for sequencing was peripheral blood mononuclear cells. The chain joins TRBV18 to TRBJ2-7; D unclear. The CDR3 spells CASSDRVGEQYF. The CDR3 DNA, read in part, is TGTGCCAGCTCCGATAGGGTGGGCGAG.